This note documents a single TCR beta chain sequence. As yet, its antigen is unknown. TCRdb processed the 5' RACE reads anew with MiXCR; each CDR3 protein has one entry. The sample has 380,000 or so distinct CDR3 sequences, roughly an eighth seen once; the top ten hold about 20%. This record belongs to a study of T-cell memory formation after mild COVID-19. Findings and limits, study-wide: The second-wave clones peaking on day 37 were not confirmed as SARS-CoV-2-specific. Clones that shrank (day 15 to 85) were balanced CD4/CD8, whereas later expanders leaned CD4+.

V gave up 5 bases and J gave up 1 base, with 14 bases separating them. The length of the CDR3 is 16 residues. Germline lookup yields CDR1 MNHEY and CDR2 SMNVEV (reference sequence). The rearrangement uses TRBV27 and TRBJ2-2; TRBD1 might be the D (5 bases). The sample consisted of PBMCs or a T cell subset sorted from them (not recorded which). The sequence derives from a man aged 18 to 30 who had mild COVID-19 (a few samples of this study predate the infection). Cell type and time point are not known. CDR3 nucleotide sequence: TGTGCCAGCAGTATCGACAGAGAGCTGAACACCGGGGAGCTGTTTTTT. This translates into CASSIDRELNTGELFF.